What follows are 18 T cell receptor beta chains derived from one specimen sequenced in a study of tumor-infiltrating lymphocytes in primary liver carcinoma. Starting material for RNA and DNA co-extraction consisted of about 17-31 mg of unsorted bulk tissue. TCR beta cDNA was reverse-transcribed from roughly 520 ng of total RNA. The reaction used a constant-region primer and ProtoScript II reverse transcriptase. Generation of the TCR beta libraries relied on three nested multiplex PCR rounds using slightly modified ARM-PCR. Rounds one and two of PCR, each of approximately 11 cycles, were primed with TRBV1-TRBV30 forward primers and a C-beta reverse primer. TCRdb redid the calling of the multiplex PCR reads with MiXCR, one entry per CDR3 protein. The sample consists of roughly 49,000 distinct CDR3 sequences, around 77% of them appearing once. The sequencing input was liver tumor tissue from sampling region 5. The subset was: tumor region T5, tumor centre. The origin of the receptors is a man aged 35 to 55 with primary liver carcinoma and hepatitis B virus infection.

A remark on this clonotype: The conserved phenylalanine or tryptophan normally closing the CDR3 is absent here, so this likely arose from a read error. In DNA form, the CDR3 reads TGTGCCAGCAGCTCCCCCGGAACTAGCGGGGGGAGTACGCAGTATTTA. Its translation is CASSSPGTSGGSTQYL. The chain combines TRBV7-8 with TRBJ2-3, with 12 bases aligning to TRBD2. This CDR3 is built from 16 residues. Germline CDR1 reads SGHVS; CDR2 reads FQNEAQ. V shed 4 bases and J 8 bases; nucleotides not matched to a gene: 10.

This clonotype has a count of ten or more. The rearrangement uses TRBV2 and TRBJ2-1, with 9 bases that match TRBD2. There are 13 residues in the CDR3. The V gene end was trimmed by 3 bases and the J gene end by 7 bases; junction bases not matched to a gene: 1. Germline CDR1 reads SNHLY; CDR2 reads FYNNEI. This CDR3 is CASSDSGSNEQFF. The DNA of the CDR3 is TGTGCCAGCAGTGATAGCGGGAGTAATGAGCAGTTCTTC. Drawing the rest from reference TRBV2 and TRBJ2-1, the complete variable domain is EPEVTQTPSHQVTQMGQEVILRCVPISNHLYFYWYRQILGQKVEFLVSFYNNEISEKSEIFDDQFSVERPDGSNFTLKIRSTKLEDSAMYFCASSDSGSNEQFFGPGTRLTVL.

For this clonotype: An end of the junction does not agree with germline; a read error may underlie this. This chain links TRBV2 with TRBJ2-7, with a possible D match to TRBD1 (5 bases). The germline CDR1 and CDR2 sequences are SNHLY and FYNNEI. The CDR3 length is 12 residues. CDR3 sequence reads: CASSVQGCEQYF. Here the CDR3 DNA reads TGTGCCAGCAGTGTCCAGGGCTGCGAGCAGTATTTC. The full variable domain, in which reference TRBV2 and TRBJ2-7 provide the parts outside the CDR3, is EPEVTQTPSHQVTQMGQEVILRCVPISNHLYFYWYRQILGQKVEFLVSFYNNEISEKSEIFDDQFSVERPDGSNFTLKIRSTKLEDSAMYFCASSVQGCEQYFGPGTRLTVT.

In regard to this clonotype: This is likely a read error, given that the CDR3 carries no conserved phenylalanine or tryptophan at its end. The DNA is left out, because the CDR3 cannot be placed on it with certainty; the CDR3 is given as TCRdb lists it. The chain is built from TRBV5-5 and TRBJ2-3; the D call in the table, TRBD1, was not verified against the DNA. Both ends counted, the CDR3 spans 14 residues. Germline-derived CDR1 and CDR2 are SGHKS and YYEKEE (reference sequence). CDR3 protein: CASSPPTVIPPQCL.

The chain couples TRBV28 to TRBJ1-2, with a weak D call TRBD1 (5 bases). The germline V gene has CDR1 MDHEN and CDR2 SYDVKM. The CDR3 length is 14 residues. For the CDR3, the DNA is TGTGTCTGCAGCTGGCGGGACGGACCTTATGGCTACACCTTC. Amino acids: CVCSWRDGPYGYTF.

The gene calls are TRBV11-1 and TRBJ2-4; a weak D match, TRBD2 (5 bases). The CDR3 spans 17 residues. Germline V gene sequence: CDR1 SGHAT, CDR2 FQDESV (reference sequence). Trimming took 4 bases from V and 4 from J, leaving 20 bases between them. The CDR3 region has the DNA TGTGCCAGCAGCTCTCCGGGATGGGGAGCACTAAAAAACATTCAGTACTTC. Amino acid sequence: CASSSPGWGALKNIQYF.

Concerning this clonotype itself: One end of the junction is discordant with germline, which a read error may explain. The rearrangement joins TRBV28 to TRBJ1-3, with 9 bases that match TRBD1. The CDR3 has 16 residues. Germline V gene lookup returns CDR1 MDHEN and CDR2 SYDVKM. CDR3: CVSSLMGQGSGNTTYF. The CDR3 DNA reads as TGTGTCAGCAGTTTAATGGGACAGGGCTCTGGAAACACCACATATTTT.

With regard to this clonotype: One end of the junction fails to match germline, which may point to a read error. J is TRBJ2-3 and V is TRBV11-1; tentatively, D is TRBD1 or TRBD2 (5 bases each). The CDR3 has 19 amino acids. Germline assignment: CDR1 SGHAT and CDR2 FQDESV (reference sequence). The CDR3 is CASNSGGSSVGARTETQYF. CDR3 coding DNA: TGCGCCAGCAACTCTGGGGGAAGCTCTGTTGGAGCCCGCACAGAAACGCAGTATTTT.

This rearrangement joins TRBV5-1 to TRBJ2-1; D call uncertain. The CDR3 is 12 residues long. Per the germline V gene, CDR1 is SGHRS and CDR2 is YFSETQ. The V end lost 6 bases, the J end lost 12 bases, and 16 bases lay between the germline ends. This chain's CDR3 is CASNWDVGGQFF. The CDR3 bases are TGCGCCAGCAACTGGGATGTCGGTGGGCAGTTCTTC.

This clonotype was detected only a few times. Compared with germline, one end of the junction differs, possibly owing to a read error. The CDR3 region is CASSFWDTGGLFF. In DNA, the CDR3 is TGTGCTAGCAGCTTTTGGGACACCGGGGGGCTCTTTTTT. V is TRBV11-1 and J is TRBJ2-2; D possibly corresponds to TRBD2 (7 bases). This CDR3 has 13 amino acids. CDR1 is SGHAT, CDR2 FQDESV, per germline (reference sequence).

This clonotype has at least ten counts. The V gene is TRBV7-9, the J gene TRBJ2-2; no clear D gene. This CDR3 has 13 amino acids. V gave up 6 bases and J gave up 6 bases, with 11 bases separating them. The V gene's germline CDR1 is SEHNR and CDR2 FQNEAQ (reference sequence). The CDR3 spells CASREDGAGELFF. CDR3 sequence (DNA): TGTGCCAGCAGAGAGGACGGCGCCGGGGAGCTGTTTTTT.

The chain couples TRBV24-1 to TRBJ2-7, with D maybe TRBD1 (5 bases). Germline V gene sequence: CDR1 KGHDR, CDR2 SFDVKD. The CDR3 covers 13 residues. The CDR3 protein is CATGNAASYEQYF. CDR3 nucleotide sequence: TGTGCTACAGGCAACGCAGCCTCCTACGAGCAGTACTTC.

As regards this clonotype: The conserved closing phenylalanine or tryptophan is absent in this CDR3, likely reflecting a read error. The chain uses TRBV10-3 and TRBJ1-1, with a weak D call TRBD1 (6 bases). Germline V gives CDR1 ENHRY, CDR2 SYGVKD. This CDR3 is 14 amino acids long. The CDR3 DNA is TGTGACATCCAAGGGGGAGGAGTGAACACTGAAGCTTTCTAT. Translating gives CDIQGGGVNTEAFY.

As for this clonotype: The junction departs from the called germline gene at one end, perhaps through a read error. The V call is TRBV6-5, the J call TRBJ2-2; D possibly uses TRBD1 or TRBD2 (5 bases each). CDR1 MNHEY and CDR2 SVGAGI come from the germline V gene. This CDR3 has 13 amino acids. The CDR3 loop is CTSSYQDTWELFF. The CDR3 DNA is TGTACCAGCAGTTACCAGGACACCTGGGAGCTCTTTTTT.

In the case of this clonotype: One end of the junction does not line up with germline, which may come from a read error. The CDR3 coding sequence is TGTACCAGCAGTAAAGGGACGGCCGTAGAGACCCAGTACTTC. Translated, it gives CTSSKGTAVETQYF. V gene TRBV6-1 combines with J gene TRBJ2-5, with D perhaps being TRBD1 or TRBD2 (5 bases each). Germline V CDR1 and CDR2: MNHNS, SASEGT. The CDR3 has 14 residues.

Worth noting for this clonotype: The conserved closing phenylalanine or tryptophan is absent in this CDR3, likely reflecting a read error. V and J are TRBV28 and TRBJ2-7; D unresolved. V lost 5 bases, J lost 0 bases, and 11 bases lay in between. The CDR3 spans 14 residues. CDR1 MDHEN and CDR2 SYDVKM come from the germline V gene. The CDR3 DNA sequence: TGTGCCAGCAGTGTGGGCCTTGTCTCCTACGAGCAGTACCTC. Translated: CASSVGLVSYEQYL.

This clonotype was detected many times. The genes are TRBV9 and TRBJ2-3; no firm D call. Germline V CDR1 and CDR2: SGDLS, YYNGEE. With 5 bases removed from V and 3 bases from J, the gap between germline ends came to 7 bases. The CDR3 consists of 12 residues. This chain's CDR3 is CASSTQTDTQYF. As DNA, the CDR3 is TGTGCCAGCAGTACACAGACAGATACGCAGTATTTT.

A remark on this clonotype: Because the CDR3 is missing its conserved closing phenylalanine or tryptophan, this is likely a read error. The chain recombines TRBV11-2 with TRBJ2-6, with TRBD1 matching 8 bases. Germline CDR1 reads SGHAT; CDR2 reads FQNNGV. The CDR3 covers 21 residues. J lost 1 base, V lost 9 bases, and 23 bases had no gene match. The DNA for the CDR3 is TGTGCCAGTAGCATGGGGGGAGACAGGGGCATTTCCCTTTCTGGGGCCAACGTCCTGACTTTA. It is translated as CASSMGGDRGISLSGANVLTL.